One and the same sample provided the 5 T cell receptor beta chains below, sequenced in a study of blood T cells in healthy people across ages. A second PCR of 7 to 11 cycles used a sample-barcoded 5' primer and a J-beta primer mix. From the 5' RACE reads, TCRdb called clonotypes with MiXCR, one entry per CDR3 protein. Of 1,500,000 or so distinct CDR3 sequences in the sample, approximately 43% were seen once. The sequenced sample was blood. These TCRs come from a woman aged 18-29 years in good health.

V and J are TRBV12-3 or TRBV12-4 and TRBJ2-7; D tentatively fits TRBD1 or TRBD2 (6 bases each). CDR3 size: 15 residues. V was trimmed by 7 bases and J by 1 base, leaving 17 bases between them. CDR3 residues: CASTVQGGPSYEQYF. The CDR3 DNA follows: TGTGCCAGCACCGTACAGGGAGGCCCTTCCTACGAGCAGTACTTC.

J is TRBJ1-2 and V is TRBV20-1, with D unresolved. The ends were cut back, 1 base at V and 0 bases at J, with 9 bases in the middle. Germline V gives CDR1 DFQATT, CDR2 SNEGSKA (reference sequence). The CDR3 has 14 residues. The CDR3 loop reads CSARAFDANYGYTF. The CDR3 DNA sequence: TGCAGTGCTAGAGCTTTCGATGCTAACTATGGCTACACCTTC.

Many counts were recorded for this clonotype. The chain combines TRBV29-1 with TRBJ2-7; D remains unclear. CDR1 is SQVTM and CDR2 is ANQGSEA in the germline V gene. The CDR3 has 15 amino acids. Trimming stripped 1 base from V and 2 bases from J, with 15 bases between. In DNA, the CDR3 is TGCAGCGTTGAAGGAGATCCGACTTTTCCCTACGAGCAGTACTTC. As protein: CSVEGDPTFPYEQYF.

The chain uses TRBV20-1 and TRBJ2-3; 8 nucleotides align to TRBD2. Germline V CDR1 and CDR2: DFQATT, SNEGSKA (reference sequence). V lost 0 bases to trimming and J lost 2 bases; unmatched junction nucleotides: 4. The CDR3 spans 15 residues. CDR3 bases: TGCAGTGCTAGAGATGTTAGCGGGGCCACAGATACGCAGTATTTT. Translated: CSARDVSGATDTQYF.

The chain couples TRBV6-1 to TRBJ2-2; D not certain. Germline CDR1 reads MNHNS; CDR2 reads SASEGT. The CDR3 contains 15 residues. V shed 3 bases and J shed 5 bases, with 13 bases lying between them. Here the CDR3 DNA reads TGTGCCAGCAGTGACAGGATGGATGGGACCGGGGAGCTGTTTTTT. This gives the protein CASSDRMDGTGELFF.